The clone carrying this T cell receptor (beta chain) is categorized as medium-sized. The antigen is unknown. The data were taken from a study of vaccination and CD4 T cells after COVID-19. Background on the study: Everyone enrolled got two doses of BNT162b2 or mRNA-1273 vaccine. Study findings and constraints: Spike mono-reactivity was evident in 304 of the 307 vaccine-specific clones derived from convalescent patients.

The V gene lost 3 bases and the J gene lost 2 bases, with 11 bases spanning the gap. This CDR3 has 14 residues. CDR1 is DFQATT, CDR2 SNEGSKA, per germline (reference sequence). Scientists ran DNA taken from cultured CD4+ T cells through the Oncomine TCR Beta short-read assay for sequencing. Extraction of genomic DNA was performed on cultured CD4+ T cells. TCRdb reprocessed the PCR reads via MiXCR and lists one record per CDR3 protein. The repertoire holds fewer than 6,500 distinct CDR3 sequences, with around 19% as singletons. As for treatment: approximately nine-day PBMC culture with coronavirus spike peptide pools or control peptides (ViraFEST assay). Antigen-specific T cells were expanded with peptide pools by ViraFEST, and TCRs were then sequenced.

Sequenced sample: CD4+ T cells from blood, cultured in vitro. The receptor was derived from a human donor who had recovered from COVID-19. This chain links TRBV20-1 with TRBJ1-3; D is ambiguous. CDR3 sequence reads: CSARGAGAGNTIYF. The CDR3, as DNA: TGCAGTGCTAGGGGTGCAGGTGCTGGAAACACCATATATTTT.